Listed here are 27 T cell receptor beta chains from one sample, sequenced in a study of T cells after yellow fever vaccination. TCRdb reanalysed the 5' RACE reads using MiXCR and keeps one entry per CDR3 protein. This table has about 550,000 distinct CDR3 sequences, 15% to 20% appearing once. The sequenced sample was PBMCs, obtained 15 days after the yellow fever booster vaccination. The receptor set was obtained from a man aged 30 to 39 who received the YFV17D yellow fever vaccine.

J is TRBJ2-1 and V is TRBV5-1; no firm D call. The V end was cut by 1 base, the J end by 4 bases, with 9 bases between. The CDR3 spans 14 residues. The germline CDR1 and CDR2 sequences are SGHRS and YFSETQ. The CDR3 DNA sequence: TGCGCCAGCAGCTTGAGTGCGGCTTACAATGAGCAGTTCTTC. It is translated as CASSLSAAYNEQFF.

This clonotype has only a few counts. The rearrangement links TRBV29-1 to TRBJ2-4, with a weak D call TRBD2 (6 bases). Germline V gene data show CDR1 as SQVTM and CDR2 as ANQGSEA. The CDR3 runs to 13 residues. Trimming took off 7 bases at V and 6 bases at J, with 16 bases between the two ends. CDR3 region: CSAGEEHGNIQYF. The CDR3 bases are TGCAGCGCCGGGGAGGAGCATGGAAACATTCAGTACTTC.

This clonotype was seen a handful of times. This chain connects TRBV6-6 to TRBJ1-4; D is ambiguous. Trimming cost V 6 bases and J 8 bases, with 13 bases left between them. From germline, CDR1 is MNHNY and CDR2 SVGAGI (reference sequence). The CDR3 runs to 13 residues. The CDR3 region is CASRLDVAEKLFF. The CDR3, as DNA: TGTGCCAGCAGACTCGACGTAGCGGAAAAACTGTTTTTT.

This clonotype was detected only a few times. The chain recombines TRBV6-2 or TRBV6-3 with TRBJ1-2, with D unclear. V gave up 2 bases and J gave up 4 bases, with 8 bases separating them. The V gene's germline CDR1 is MNHEY and CDR2 SVGEGT. The CDR3 contains 13 residues. CDR3 protein: CASSYGETYGYTF. The CDR3 coding sequence is TGTGCCAGCAGTTACGGGGAGACCTATGGCTACACCTTC.

This clonotype came up a few times. This chain connects TRBV3-1 to TRBJ2-1, with 12 bases matching TRBD2. From germline, CDR1 is LGHDT and CDR2 YNNKEL (reference sequence). Trimming took 4 bases from V and 1 from J; bases not matched to a gene: 5. This CDR3 comprises 17 residues. The CDR3, as DNA: TGTGCCAGCAGCCCACAGACTAGCGGGAGTTCCTACAATGAGCAGTTCTTC. This translates into CASSPQTSGSSYNEQFF.

This clonotype was picked up a small number of times. The gene calls are TRBV3-1 and TRBJ1-2; a weak D match, TRBD1 (6 bases). Germline loops: CDR1 LGHDT, CDR2 YNNKEL (reference sequence). The CDR3 is made up of 16 amino acids. Trimming left V 1 base short and J 5 bases short, with 17 bases between. DNA of the CDR3: TGTGCCAGCAGCCAAGCAGATCCCGGGACAAATTATGGCTACACCTTC. It is translated as CASSQADPGTNYGYTF.

This chain connects TRBV5-1 to TRBJ2-6; D is perhaps TRBD1 or TRBD2 (6 bases each). CDR3 length: 16 residues. V lost 5 bases and J lost 2, with 14 bases in between. Germline V gene lookup returns CDR1 SGHRS and CDR2 YFSETQ. Here the CDR3 DNA reads TGCGCCAGCAGTCGGGGGCAGAGAGCTGGGGCCAACGTCCTGACTTTC. It encodes CASSRGQRAGANVLTF.

The rearrangement joins TRBV12-3 or TRBV12-4 to TRBJ2-4; D possibly uses TRBD1 or TRBD2 (5 bases each). V lost 6 bases, J lost 10 bases, and 13 bases lay in between. This CDR3 contains 12 residues. As DNA, the CDR3 is TGTGCCAGCAGGGGGACGCTACTTATTCAGTACTTC. Amino acid sequence: CASRGTLLIQYF.

The chain's CDR3 is CASSELLAGGEDTQYF. The CDR3 DNA reads as TGCGCCAGCAGTGAGCTACTAGCGGGAGGTGAAGATACGCAGTATTTT. The V gene is TRBV10-1, the J gene TRBJ2-3; 12 nucleotides match TRBD2. Germline CDR1 and CDR2: WNHNN and SYGVQD (reference sequence). V trimming: 2 bases; J trimming: 5 bases; junction bases outside the gene matches: 5. The CDR3 length is 16 residues.

In its sample, this clonotype was seen a few times. The genes are TRBV15 and TRBJ2-3; TRBD2 is a possible D gene (5 bases). The CDR3 length is 16 residues. Germline loops: CDR1 LNHNV, CDR2 YYDKDF (reference sequence). With 1 base removed from V and 4 bases from J, the gap between germline ends came to 15 bases. The CDR3 sequence is CATSRGRTAGPDTQYF. Written as DNA, the CDR3 is TGTGCCACCAGCAGAGGGAGGACCGCGGGCCCAGATACGCAGTATTTT.

DNA of the CDR3: TGTGCCAGCAGCTCCCCCCAGGGTGCGAACACCGGGGAGCTGTTTTTT. Its translation is CASSSPQGANTGELFF. The chain recombines TRBV5-6 with TRBJ2-2, with D possibly TRBD1 on 5 matching bases. The germline gives CDR1 SGHDT, CDR2 YYEEEE. The CDR3 sequence is 16 residues long. The ends were cut back, 3 bases at V and 0 bases at J, with 12 bases in the middle.

The chain couples TRBV20-1 to TRBJ1-5; D is ambiguous. Germline V gives CDR1 DFQATT, CDR2 SNEGSKA (reference sequence). This CDR3 has 14 amino acids. V lost 6 bases, J lost 2 bases, and 14 bases lay in between. The CDR3 DNA reads as TGCAGTGCCAGGACGGTCGGGGGCAATCAGCCCCAGCATTTT. Protein: CSARTVGGNQPQHF.

The CDR3 region is CASSLRGEADTQYF. The CDR3 DNA sequence: TGTGCCAGCAGCTTGCGCGGGGAGGCAGATACGCAGTATTTT. The rearrangement joins TRBV5-4 to TRBJ2-3; weak D call: TRBD2 (6 bases). The V and J ends lost 1 base and 4 bases respectively, with 10 bases between them. This CDR3 spans 14 amino acids. CDR1 and CDR2 from the germline V gene are SGHNT and YYREEE (reference sequence). Full variable domain (remainder filled in from reference TRBV5-4 and TRBJ2-3): ETGVTQSPTHLIKTRGQQVTLRCSSQSGHNTVSWYQQALGQGPQFIFQYYREEENGRGNFPPRFSGLQFPNYSSELNVNALELDDSALYLCASSLRGEADTQYFGPGTRLTVL.

This clonotype occurred a few times. The chain combines TRBV6-5 with TRBJ2-3, with 7 bases matching TRBD2. J gave up 1 base and V 0 bases, and 1 base lay outside the gene matches. Germline V gene data show CDR1 as MNHEY and CDR2 as SVGAGI. CDR3 size: 15 residues. The CDR3 spells CASSYSAGRTDTQYF. The CDR3 nucleotides are TGTGCCAGCAGTTACTCAGCGGGGCGCACAGATACGCAGTATTTT.

This clonotype showed up just a few times. V usage is TRBV12-3 or TRBV12-4 and J usage is TRBJ2-1, with a possible D match to TRBD2 (6 bases). This CDR3 has 14 residues. V was shortened by 7 bases and J by 9 bases, with 19 bases between the two germline ends. The CDR3 DNA is TGTGCCAGCAACGCGGGACCCCCCGATCCTGAGCAGTTCTTC. Translated, it gives CASNAGPPDPEQFF.

The chain is built from TRBV2 and TRBJ2-1; 7 bases are shared with TRBD2. The CDR3 sequence is 15 residues long. Germline V gives CDR1 SNHLY, CDR2 FYNNEI. The V and J ends lost 7 bases and 0 bases, in that order; junction bases with no gene match: 6. CDR3 protein: CASTRRGSSYNEQFF. CDR3 in DNA: TGTGCCAGCACCCGGCGGGGGAGCTCCTACAATGAGCAGTTCTTC.

This clonotype was counted a few times. This rearrangement joins TRBV7-2 to TRBJ2-1; 8 bases agree with TRBD2. J gave up 7 bases and V 2 bases, and 4 bases lay outside the gene matches. This CDR3 has 14 residues. The V gene's germline CDR1 is SGHTA and CDR2 FQGNSA. This CDR3 is CASSLRGGGNEQFF. CDR3 in DNA: TGTGCCAGCAGCTTACGGGGGGGCGGGAATGAGCAGTTCTTC. The full variable domain, with the rest looked up from reference TRBV7-2 and TRBJ2-1, is GAGVSQSPSNKVTEKGKDVELRCDPISGHTALYWYRQSLGQGLEFLIYFQGNSAPDKSGLPSDRFSAERTGGSVSTLTIQRTQQEDSAVYLCASSLRGGGNEQFFGPGTRLTVL.

This sequence joins TRBV20-1 and TRBJ2-7, with TRBD2 matching over 12 bases. The CDR3 loop spans 14 amino acids. Unmatched junction bases numbered 5, after V lost 5 bases and J lost 3 bases. The germline CDR1 and CDR2 sequences are DFQATT and SNEGSKA (reference sequence). The CDR3 region has the DNA TGCAGTGCTGTTACTAGCGGGAGGAACTACGAGCAGTACTTC. Translation: CSAVTSGRNYEQYF.

The chain links TRBV30 to TRBJ2-1, with 9 bases matching TRBD2. V lost 3 bases to trimming and J lost 10 bases; unmatched junction nucleotides: 13. Germline CDR1 is GTSNPN and CDR2 is SVGIG (reference sequence). The CDR3 contains 15 residues. Here the CDR3 reads CAWRGISGRSWEQFF. The CDR3 DNA reads TGTGCCTGGAGGGGGATTAGCGGGAGATCTTGGGAGCAGTTCTTC. Filled out from reference TRBV30 and TRBJ2-1, the complete variable domain reads SQTIHQWPATLVQPVGSPLSLECTVEGTSNPNLYWYRQAAGRGLQLLFYSVGIGQISSEVPQNLSASRPQDRQFILSSKKLLLSDSGFYLCAWRGISGRSWEQFFGPGTRLTVL.

This clonotype was observed a handful of times. This chain's CDR3 is CASSLDQGADTEAFF. The CDR3 bases are TGTGCCAGCAGCTTGGATCAGGGGGCCGACACTGAAGCTTTCTTT. The genes are TRBV7-6 and TRBJ1-1; TRBD1 agrees at 8 bases. Germline V gene lookup returns CDR1 SGHVS and CDR2 FNYEAQ. The V and J ends lost 3 bases and 3 bases, in that order; junction bases with no gene match: 6. The length of the CDR3 is 15 residues.

This clonotype occurred many times. The chain recombines TRBV12-3 or TRBV12-4 with TRBJ2-5; D uncertain. V lost 2 bases and J lost 2, with 3 bases in between. The CDR3 extends over 12 amino acids. The CDR3 bases are TGTGCCAGCAGTTTACAACAAGAGACCCAGTACTTC. It specifies CASSLQQETQYF.

The chain uses TRBV19 and TRBJ2-7, with 10 bases lining up with TRBD2. The junction had 4 bases not matched to a gene; V was cut back by 5 bases and J by 0 bases. This CDR3 is built from 15 residues. Germline assignment: CDR1 LNHDA and CDR2 SQIVND (reference sequence). DNA for the CDR3: TGTGCCAGTAGTGTAGCGGGAGGAAACTCCTACGAGCAGTACTTC. Its protein is CASSVAGGNSYEQYF.

V is TRBV4-2 and J is TRBJ2-5; TRBD1 agrees at 8 bases. Germline V gives CDR1 LGHNA, CDR2 YNFKEQ. This CDR3 comprises 16 residues. The trim removed 3 bases at V and 2 bases at J, leaving 8 bases unmatched. CDR3 region: CASSQRQGSLQETQYF. CDR3 DNA: TGTGCCAGCAGCCAGCGACAGGGGAGCCTTCAAGAGACCCAGTACTTC.

The chain carries TRBV10-2 and TRBJ2-3; unclear D gene. The CDR3 contains 12 residues. CDR1 WSHSY and CDR2 SAAADI come from the germline V gene. Trimming pared 2 bases from V and 3 bases from J, leaving 3 bases between. The CDR3 reads CASSEVTDTQYF. As DNA, the CDR3 is TGCGCCAGCAGTGAGGTTACAGATACGCAGTATTTT.

This clonotype was recorded a few times. The CDR3 region is CASSPAGVAKNIQYF. CDR3 sequence (DNA): TGTGCCAGCAGTCCGGCCGGAGTGGCCAAAAACATTCAGTACTTC. This sequence joins TRBV12-3 or TRBV12-4 and TRBJ2-4; D is ambiguous. Trimming cost V 5 bases and J 1 base, with 12 bases left between them. The CDR3 is 15 residues long.

The sample holds one count of this clonotype. The junction differs from germline at one of its ends, possibly a read error. The V call is TRBV12-3 or TRBV12-4, the J call TRBJ2-3; the D gene is possibly TRBD2 (5 bases). The CDR3 contains 14 residues. In DNA form, the CDR3 reads TGTGCCAGCAGTTTAAGCGGCACCCAGGATACCCAGTATTTT. Translation: CASSLSGTQDTQYF.

This chain joins TRBV28 and TRBJ1-1; D remains unclear. Trimming took 8 bases from V and 8 from J, leaving 15 bases between them. Germline V gene lookup returns CDR1 MDHEN and CDR2 SYDVKM. There are 12 residues in the CDR3. This CDR3 is CASSRLGREAFF. The CDR3 region has the DNA TGTGCCAGCTCCCGGCTGGGCAGAGAAGCTTTCTTT.